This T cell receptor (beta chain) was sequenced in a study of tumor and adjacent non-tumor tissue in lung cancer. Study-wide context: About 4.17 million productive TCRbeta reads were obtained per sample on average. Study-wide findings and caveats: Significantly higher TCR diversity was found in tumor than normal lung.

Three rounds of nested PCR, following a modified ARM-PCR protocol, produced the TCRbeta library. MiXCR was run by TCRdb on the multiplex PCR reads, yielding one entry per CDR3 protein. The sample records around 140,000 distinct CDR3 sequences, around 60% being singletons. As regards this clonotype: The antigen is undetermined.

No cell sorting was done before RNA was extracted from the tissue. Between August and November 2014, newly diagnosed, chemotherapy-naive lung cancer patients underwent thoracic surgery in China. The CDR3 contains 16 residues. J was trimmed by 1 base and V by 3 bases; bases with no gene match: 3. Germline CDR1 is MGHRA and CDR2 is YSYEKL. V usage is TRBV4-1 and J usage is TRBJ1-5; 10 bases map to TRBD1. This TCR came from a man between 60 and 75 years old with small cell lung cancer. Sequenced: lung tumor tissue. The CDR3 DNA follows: TGCGCCAGCAGCCACGAGGACAGGGGGAGCAATCAGCCCCAGCATTTT. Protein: CASSHEDRGSNQPQHF.